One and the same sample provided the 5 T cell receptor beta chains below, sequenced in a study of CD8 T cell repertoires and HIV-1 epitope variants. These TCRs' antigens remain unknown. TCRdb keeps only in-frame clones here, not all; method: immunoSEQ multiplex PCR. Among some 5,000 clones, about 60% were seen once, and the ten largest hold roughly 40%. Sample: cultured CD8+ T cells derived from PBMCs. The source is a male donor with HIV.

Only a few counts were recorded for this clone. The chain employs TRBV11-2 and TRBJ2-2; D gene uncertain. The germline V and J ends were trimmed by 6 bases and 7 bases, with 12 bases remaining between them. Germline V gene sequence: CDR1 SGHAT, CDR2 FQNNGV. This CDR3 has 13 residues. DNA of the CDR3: TGTGCCAGCAGTTCCCTCAGGATCGGGGAGCTGTTTTTT. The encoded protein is CASSSLRIGELFF. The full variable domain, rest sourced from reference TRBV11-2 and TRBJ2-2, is EAGVAQSPRYKIIEKRQSVAFWCNPISGHATLYWYQQILGQGPKLLIQFQNNGVVDDSQLPKDRFSAERLKGVDSTLKIQPAKLEDSAVYLCASSSLRIGELFFGEGSRLTVL.

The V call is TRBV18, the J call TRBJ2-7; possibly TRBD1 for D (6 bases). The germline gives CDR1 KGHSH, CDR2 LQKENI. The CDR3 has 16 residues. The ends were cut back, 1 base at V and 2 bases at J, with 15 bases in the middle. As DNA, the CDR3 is TGTGCCAGCTCACCACAGTTTGGGCAGGGGCCCTACGAGCAGTACTTC. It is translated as CASSPQFGQGPYEQYF.

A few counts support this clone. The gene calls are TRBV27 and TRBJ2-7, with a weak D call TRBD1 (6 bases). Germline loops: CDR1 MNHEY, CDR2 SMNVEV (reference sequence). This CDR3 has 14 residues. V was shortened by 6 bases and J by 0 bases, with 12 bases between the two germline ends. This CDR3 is CASSRTAYSYEQYF. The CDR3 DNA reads TGTGCCAGCAGCCGGACAGCTTACTCCTACGAGCAGTACTTC.

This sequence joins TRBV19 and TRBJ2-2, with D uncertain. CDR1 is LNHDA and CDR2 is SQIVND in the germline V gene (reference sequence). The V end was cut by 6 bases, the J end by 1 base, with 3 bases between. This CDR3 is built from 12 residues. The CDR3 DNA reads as TGTGCCAGTAGCGGGAACACCGGGGAGCTGTTTTTT. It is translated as CASSGNTGELFF.

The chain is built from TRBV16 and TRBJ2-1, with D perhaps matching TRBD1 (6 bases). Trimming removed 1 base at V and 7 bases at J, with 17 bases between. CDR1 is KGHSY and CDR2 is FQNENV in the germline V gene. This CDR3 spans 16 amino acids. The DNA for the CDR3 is TGTGCCAGCAGCCAATTGAGGGCAGGGGATAGGAATGAGCAGTTCTTC. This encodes CASSQLRAGDRNEQFF.